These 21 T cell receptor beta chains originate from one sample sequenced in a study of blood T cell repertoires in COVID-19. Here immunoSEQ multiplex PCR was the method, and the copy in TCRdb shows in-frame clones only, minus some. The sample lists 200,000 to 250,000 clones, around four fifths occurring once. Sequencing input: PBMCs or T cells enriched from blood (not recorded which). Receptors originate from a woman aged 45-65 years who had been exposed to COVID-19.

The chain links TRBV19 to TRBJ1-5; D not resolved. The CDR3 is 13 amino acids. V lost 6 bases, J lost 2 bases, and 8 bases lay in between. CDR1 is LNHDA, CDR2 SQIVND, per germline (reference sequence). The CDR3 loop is CASSESGNQPQHF. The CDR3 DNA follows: TGTGCCAGTAGCGAAAGCGGCAATCAGCCCCAGCATTTT.

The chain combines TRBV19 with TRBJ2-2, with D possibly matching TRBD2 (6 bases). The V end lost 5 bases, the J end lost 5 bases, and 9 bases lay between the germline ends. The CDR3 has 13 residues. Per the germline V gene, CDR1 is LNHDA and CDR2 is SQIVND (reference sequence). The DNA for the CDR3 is TGTGCCAGTAGTGGGGGGTTTACCGGGGAGCTGTTTTTT. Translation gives CASSGGFTGELFF.

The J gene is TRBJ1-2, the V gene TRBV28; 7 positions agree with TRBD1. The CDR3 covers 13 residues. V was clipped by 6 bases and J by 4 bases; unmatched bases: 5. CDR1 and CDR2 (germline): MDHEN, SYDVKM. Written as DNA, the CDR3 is TGTGCCAGCAGCAACAGACAGGGCTATGGCTACACCTTC. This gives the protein CASSNRQGYGYTF.

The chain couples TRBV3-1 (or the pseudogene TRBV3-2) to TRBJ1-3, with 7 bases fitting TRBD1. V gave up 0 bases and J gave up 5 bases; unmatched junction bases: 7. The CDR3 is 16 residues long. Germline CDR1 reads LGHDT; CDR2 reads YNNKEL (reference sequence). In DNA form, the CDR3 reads TGTGCCAGCAGCCAAGATAGTGACAGGGCGAGAAACACCATATATTTT. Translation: CASSQDSDRARNTIYF.

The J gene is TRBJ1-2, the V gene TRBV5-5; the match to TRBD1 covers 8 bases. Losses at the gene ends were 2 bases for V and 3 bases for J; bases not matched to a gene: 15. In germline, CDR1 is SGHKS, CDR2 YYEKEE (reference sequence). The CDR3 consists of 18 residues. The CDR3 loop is CASSLNYRDRGSDYGYTF. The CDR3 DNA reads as TGTGCCAGCAGCTTAAATTATAGAGACAGGGGCTCGGACTATGGCTACACCTTC.

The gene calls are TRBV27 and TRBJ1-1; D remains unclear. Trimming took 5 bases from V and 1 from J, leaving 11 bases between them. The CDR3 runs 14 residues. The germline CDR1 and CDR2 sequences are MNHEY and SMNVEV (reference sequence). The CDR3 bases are TGTGCCAGCAGTCCCATCCGAGGGAACACTGAAGCTTTCTTT. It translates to CASSPIRGNTEAFF.

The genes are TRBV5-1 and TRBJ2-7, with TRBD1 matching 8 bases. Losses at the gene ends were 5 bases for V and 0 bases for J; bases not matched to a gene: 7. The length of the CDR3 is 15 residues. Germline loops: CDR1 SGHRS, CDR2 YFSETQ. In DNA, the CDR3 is TGCGCCAGCAGTTTCGACAGGGGCACCTCCTACGAGCAGTACTTC. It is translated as CASSFDRGTSYEQYF.

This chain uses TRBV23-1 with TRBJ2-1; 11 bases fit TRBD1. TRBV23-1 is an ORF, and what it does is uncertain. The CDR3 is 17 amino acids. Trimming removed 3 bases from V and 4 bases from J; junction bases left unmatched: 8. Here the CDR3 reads CASSHRGQGACYNEQFF. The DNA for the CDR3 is TGCGCCAGCAGTCACCGCGGACAGGGGGCCTGTTACAATGAGCAGTTCTTC.

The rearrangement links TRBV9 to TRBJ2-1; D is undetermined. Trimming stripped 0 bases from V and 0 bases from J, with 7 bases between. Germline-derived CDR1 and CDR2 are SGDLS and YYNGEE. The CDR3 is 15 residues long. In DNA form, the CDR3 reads TGTGCCAGCAGCGTAGAGCGCAGCTCCTACAATGAGCAGTTCTTC. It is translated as CASSVERSSYNEQFF.

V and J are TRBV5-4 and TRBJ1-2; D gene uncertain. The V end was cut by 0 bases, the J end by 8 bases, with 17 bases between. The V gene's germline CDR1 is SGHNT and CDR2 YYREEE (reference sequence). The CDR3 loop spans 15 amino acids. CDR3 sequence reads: CASSLGLSSIEGYTF. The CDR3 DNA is TGTGCCAGCAGCTTGGGACTTTCCTCAATTGAGGGCTACACCTTC.

The CDR3, as DNA: TGTGCCAGCAGCTTTAGGCGGGGGGACAATGAGCAGTTCTTC. The encoded protein is CASSFRRGDNEQFF. This rearrangement joins TRBV5-4 to TRBJ2-1; 8 bases map to TRBD2. CDR1 and CDR2 (germline): SGHNT, YYREEE (reference sequence). After removal of 2 bases from V and 5 bases from J, the junction contained 3 bases not matched to a gene. The CDR3 runs to 14 residues.

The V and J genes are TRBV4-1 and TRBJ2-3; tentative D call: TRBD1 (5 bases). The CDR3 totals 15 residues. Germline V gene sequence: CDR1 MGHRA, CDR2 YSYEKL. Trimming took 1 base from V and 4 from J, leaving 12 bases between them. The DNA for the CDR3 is TGCGCCAGCAGCCAAGTTGGGGCAGGGTCAGATACGCAGTATTTT. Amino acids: CASSQVGAGSDTQYF.

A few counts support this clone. The CDR3 DNA reads TGCGCCAGCAGCCAAGTAAGGAGCTCTGGGGCCAACGTCCTGACTTTC. The encoded protein is CASSQVRSSGANVLTF. The chain uses TRBV4-3 and TRBJ2-6; no clear D. CDR3 length: 16 residues. The ends were cut back, 1 base at V and 0 bases at J, with 7 bases in the middle. Germline loops: CDR1 LGHNA, CDR2 YSLEER.

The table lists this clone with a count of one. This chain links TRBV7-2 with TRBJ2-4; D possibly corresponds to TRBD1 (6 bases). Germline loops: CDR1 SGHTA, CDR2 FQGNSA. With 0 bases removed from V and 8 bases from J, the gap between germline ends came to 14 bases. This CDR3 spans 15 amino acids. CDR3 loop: CASSLAQGWGDIQYF. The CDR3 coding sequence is TGTGCCAGCAGCTTAGCGCAGGGGTGGGGAGACATTCAGTACTTC.

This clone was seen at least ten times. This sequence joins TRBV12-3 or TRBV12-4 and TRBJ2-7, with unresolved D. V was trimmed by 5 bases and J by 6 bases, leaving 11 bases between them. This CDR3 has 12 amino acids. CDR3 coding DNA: TGTGCCAGCAGTCTAGTGGGCGTCGAGCAGTACTTC. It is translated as CASSLVGVEQYF.

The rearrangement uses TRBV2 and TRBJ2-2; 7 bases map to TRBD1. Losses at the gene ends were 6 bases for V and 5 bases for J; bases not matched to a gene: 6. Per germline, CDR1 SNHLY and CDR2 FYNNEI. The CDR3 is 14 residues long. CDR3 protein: CASRATGLTGELFF. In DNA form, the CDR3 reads TGTGCCAGCAGGGCGACAGGGCTTACCGGGGAGCTGTTTTTT. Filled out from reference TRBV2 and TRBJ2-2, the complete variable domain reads EPEVTQTPSHQVTQMGQEVILRCVPISNHLYFYWYRQILGQKVEFLVSFYNNEISEKSEIFDDQFSVERPDGSNFTLKIRSTKLEDSAMYFCASRATGLTGELFFGEGSRLTVL.

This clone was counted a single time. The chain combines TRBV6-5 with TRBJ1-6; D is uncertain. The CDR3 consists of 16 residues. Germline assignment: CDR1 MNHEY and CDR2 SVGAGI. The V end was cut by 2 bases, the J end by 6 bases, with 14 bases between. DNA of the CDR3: TGTGCCAGCAGTTACGGGCGGGTCGTTCCTAATTCACCCCTCCACTTT. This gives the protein CASSYGRVVPNSPLHF.

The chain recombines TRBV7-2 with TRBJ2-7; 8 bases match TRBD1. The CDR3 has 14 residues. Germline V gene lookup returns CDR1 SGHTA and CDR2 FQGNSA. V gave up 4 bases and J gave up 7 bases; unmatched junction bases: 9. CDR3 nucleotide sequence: TGTGCCAGCAGCTCCCGGGACAGGACGGGTGAGCAGTACTTC. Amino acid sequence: CASSSRDRTGEQYF.

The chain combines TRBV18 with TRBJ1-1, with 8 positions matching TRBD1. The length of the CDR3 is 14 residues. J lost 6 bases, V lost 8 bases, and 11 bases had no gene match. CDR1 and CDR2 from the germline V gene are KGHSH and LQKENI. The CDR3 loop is CASKETGDNPEAFF. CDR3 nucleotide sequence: TGTGCCAGCAAAGAGACAGGGGACAACCCTGAAGCTTTCTTT.

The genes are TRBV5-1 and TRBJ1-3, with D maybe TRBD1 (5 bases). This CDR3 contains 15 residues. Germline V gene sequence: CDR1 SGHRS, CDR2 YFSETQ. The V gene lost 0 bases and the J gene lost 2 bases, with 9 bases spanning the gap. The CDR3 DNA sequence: TGCGCCAGCAGCTTGGGTTCAGGGACTGGAAACACCATATATTTT. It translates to CASSLGSGTGNTIYF.

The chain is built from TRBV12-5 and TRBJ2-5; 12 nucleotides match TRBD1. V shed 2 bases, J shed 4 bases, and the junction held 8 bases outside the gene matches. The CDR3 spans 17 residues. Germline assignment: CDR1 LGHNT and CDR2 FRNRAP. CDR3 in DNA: TGTGCTAGTGGTTTGACCTCGGGACAGGGGGCAGGAGAGACCCAGTACTTC. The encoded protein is CASGLTSGQGAGETQYF.